Following are 28 T cell receptor beta chains from one sample sequenced in a study of CD8 T cells in ankylosing spondylitis (TCRdb year 2017). Paper-wide results and their limitations: Blood from ankylosing spondylitis patients appeared to be characterized by a TCR beta motif composed of under ten highly homologous amino acid variants.

Libraries were built with 5' RACE. The instrument given in TCRdb is Illumina HiSeq 2500. TCRdb reprocessed the public reads (quality trimming at Q25 with fastp, clone calling with MiXCR) and kept in-frame beta chains. Every entry covers one CDR3 protein and lists the most common genes and DNA from its rows. The sample table records about 210,000 distinct CDR3 sequences; about 6.7% of these occur just once. In total, the top ten clones hold around 14% of the sample. Their antigen targets remain unknown. Sequenced sample: blood, either unsorted or a sorted T cell fraction (not recorded which). The source of these receptors is a male donor with ankylosing spondylitis.

This clonotype was seen many times. This sequence joins TRBV3-1 and TRBJ2-1; 9 bases match TRBD1. The CDR3 is made up of 17 amino acids. The germline gives CDR1 LGHDT, CDR2 YNNKEL (reference sequence). V gave up 3 bases and J gave up 1 base; unmatched junction bases: 7. The CDR3, as DNA: TGTGCCAGCAGCCACCGGGACAGGGTTACGTCCTACAATGAGCAGTTCTTC. This encodes CASSHRDRVTSYNEQFF.

This clonotype was detected ten times or more. The rearrangement links TRBV7-8 to TRBJ1-2; the D gene is possibly TRBD1 (5 bases). Germline CDR1 reads SGHVS; CDR2 reads FQNEAQ. The CDR3 consists of 15 residues. Trimming removed 2 bases at V and 5 bases at J, with 15 bases between. The CDR3 is CASSLTIGTDYGYTF. The DNA of the CDR3 is TGTGCCAGCAGCTTAACCATCGGGACGGATTATGGCTACACCTTC.

The sample holds many counts of this clonotype. This sequence joins TRBV29-1 and TRBJ2-7, with 10 nucleotides matching TRBD1. Germline values: CDR1 SQVTM, CDR2 ANQGSEA. This CDR3 has 13 residues. V trimming: 5 bases; J trimming: 6 bases; junction bases outside the gene matches: 7. The CDR3 coding sequence is TGCAGCGTTACCGGGACAGGGGACGCCGAGCAGTACTTC. Its translation: CSVTGTGDAEQYF.

Turning to this clonotype: This sequence may be a read error, since a much larger clone differs from it by one base. The chain couples TRBV4-3 to TRBJ1-2, with D hard to call. This CDR3 is 14 amino acids long. From germline, CDR1 is LGHNA and CDR2 YSLEER. CDR3 sequence (DNA): TGCGCCAGCACCCAAGATCGAACGAGGTATGGCTACACCTTC. Encoded protein: CASTQDRTRYGYTF.

This clonotype came up many times. The chain is built from TRBV2 and TRBJ2-2; 10 bases are shared with TRBD2. Germline CDR1 reads SNHLY; CDR2 reads FYNNEI. V lost 3 bases and J lost 5; bases outside the gene matches: 9. The CDR3 is 17 amino acids. CDR3 in amino acids: CASSDLGLAGVTGELFF. The CDR3 DNA is TGTGCCAGCAGTGATTTGGGTCTAGCGGGAGTTACCGGGGAGCTGTTTTTT.

This clonotype was counted many times. The chain joins TRBV9 to TRBJ1-2; 7 nucleotides match TRBD1. The V gene end was trimmed by 1 base and the J gene end by 5 bases; junction bases not matched to a gene: 14. Germline CDR1 SGDLS, CDR2 YYNGEE. The length of the CDR3 is 17 residues. The CDR3 protein is CASSVHGVAGGSYGYTF. The CDR3 DNA follows: TGTGCCAGCAGCGTACATGGCGTGGCAGGGGGGTCATATGGCTACACCTTC.

This clonotype has ten or more counts. The chain links TRBV4-1 to TRBJ2-7, with D tentatively TRBD2 (7 bases). V dropped 1 base and J dropped 3 bases, with 13 bases sitting between them. The germline gives CDR1 MGHRA, CDR2 YSYEKL. The CDR3 is 15 residues long. The chain's CDR3 is CASSQGGGGFYEQYF. CDR3 nucleotides: TGCGCCAGCAGCCAAGGGGGAGGGGGATTCTACGAGCAGTACTTC.

A few counts support this clonotype. The chain joins TRBV7-9 to TRBJ2-7, with D maybe TRBD1 (5 bases). Germline V gene lookup returns CDR1 SEHNR and CDR2 FQNEAQ (reference sequence). CDR3 length: 12 amino acids. V lost 6 bases to trimming and J lost 2 bases, with 8 bases between them. CDR3 sequence reads: CASRGPAYEQYF. The CDR3, as DNA: TGTGCCAGCAGGGGGCCAGCCTACGAGCAGTACTTC.

This clonotype was recorded many times. V is TRBV27 and J is TRBJ1-5; unclear D gene. The CDR3 contains 18 residues. V was trimmed by 0 bases and J by 0 bases, leaving 15 bases between them. Germline-derived CDR1 and CDR2 are MNHEY and SMNVEV (reference sequence). The CDR3 region is CASSLSGAGLYSNQPQHF. CDR3 nucleotide sequence: TGTGCCAGCAGTTTATCAGGTGCAGGCCTCTATAGCAATCAGCCCCAGCATTTT.

This clonotype was detected many times. The rearrangement joins TRBV4-3 to TRBJ2-7; either TRBD1 or TRBD2 may fit D (6 bases each). CDR3 length: 16 residues. CDR1 is LGHNA, CDR2 YSLEER, per germline. Trimming stripped 4 bases from V and 2 bases from J, with 18 bases between. CDR3 DNA sequence: TGCGCCAGCAGCCGACTACTACAGGGAGGCGCCTACGAGCAGTACTTC. It codes for CASSRLLQGGAYEQYF.

This clonotype was seen only a few times. This chain connects TRBV5-6 to TRBJ2-7; no reliable D call. The CDR3 totals 13 residues. The V gene's germline CDR1 is SGHDT and CDR2 YYEEEE. CDR3 nucleotides: TGTGCTTACAGCTTGCAAGGAACCTACGAGCAGTACTTC. The encoded protein is CAYSLQGTYEQYF. Drawing the rest from reference TRBV5-6 and TRBJ2-7, the complete variable domain is DAGVTQSPTHLIKTRGQQVTLRCSPKSGHDTVSWYQQALGQGPQFIFQYYEEEERQRGNFPDRFSGHQFPNYSSELNVNALLLGDSALYLCAYSLQGTYEQYFGPGTRLTVT.

This clonotype has a handful of counts. V is TRBV6-5 and J is TRBJ2-3; 13 bases line up with TRBD2. The CDR3 consists of 16 residues. CDR1 is MNHEY, CDR2 SVGAGI, per germline. J was trimmed by 6 bases and V by 4 bases; bases with no gene match: 7. The CDR3 loop reads CASSSRLAGGEDTQYF. CDR3 nucleotide sequence: TGTGCCAGCAGTTCCCGACTAGCGGGGGGCGAGGATACGCAGTATTTT.

This clonotype was observed at least ten times. The gene calls are TRBV7-9 and TRBJ2-1, with 7 bases that match TRBD2. V lost 8 bases, J lost 5 bases, and 6 bases stayed unmatched. The CDR3 contains 13 residues. Germline-derived CDR1 and CDR2 are SEHNR and FQNEAQ (reference sequence). CDR3 bases: TGTGCCAGCGACGGCGCGGGGGACAATGAGCAGTTCTTC. It translates to CASDGAGDNEQFF.

This clonotype appeared many times. This chain uses TRBV10-3 with TRBJ2-2; no reliable D call. CDR3 length: 14 amino acids. Trimming left V 2 bases short and J 4 bases short, with 8 bases between. Germline V gene sequence: CDR1 ENHRY, CDR2 SYGVKD. In nucleotides, the CDR3 is TGTGCCATCAGTGAGGCGGCGGCCACCGGGGAGCTGTTTTTT. It yields the protein CAISEAAATGELFF.

The sample holds many counts of this clonotype. V usage is TRBV12-3 or TRBV12-4 and J usage is TRBJ1-5, with D unresolved. The CDR3 has 16 amino acids. The germline V and J ends were trimmed by 1 base and 2 bases, with 12 bases remaining between them. The CDR3 is CASSLVVAGGNQPQHF. The CDR3 DNA sequence: TGTGCCAGCAGTTTAGTTGTGGCGGGCGGCAATCAGCCCCAGCATTTT.

This clonotype has ten or more counts. The CDR3 DNA reads as TGTGCCAGCAGCGTATTACCCTACGAGCAGTACTTC. This encodes CASSVLPYEQYF. This sequence joins TRBV5-6 and TRBJ2-7; D gene ambiguous. Germline loops: CDR1 SGHDT, CDR2 YYEEEE. The V end lost 4 bases, the J end lost 2 bases, and 7 bases lay between the germline ends. The CDR3 totals 12 residues.

This clonotype was seen repeatedly, ten times or more. This chain links TRBV7-9 with TRBJ1-2, with 8 nucleotides matching TRBD1. The CDR3 is 15 amino acids. The V gene end was trimmed by 5 bases and the J gene end by 0 bases; junction bases not matched to a gene: 5. Germline assignment: CDR1 SEHNR and CDR2 FQNEAQ (reference sequence). CDR3 in DNA: TGTGCCAGCAGCCCAATGGGACAGGCTAACTATGGCTACACCTTC. Translation: CASSPMGQANYGYTF.

This clonotype has more than one count but fewer than ten. The V call is TRBV20-1, the J call TRBJ1-2; D unclear. The ends were cut back, 3 bases at V and 7 bases at J, with 6 bases in the middle. Looked up from germline, CDR1 is DFQATT and CDR2 is SNEGSKA (reference sequence). The CDR3 runs 10 residues. This CDR3 reads CSASKGGYTF. CDR3 nucleotide sequence: TGCAGTGCTAGCAAAGGTGGCTACACCTTC.

This clonotype appeared many times. V is TRBV29-1 and J is TRBJ2-1, with D uncertain. The V gene lost 5 bases and the J gene lost 2 bases, with 7 bases spanning the gap. CDR3 size: 12 residues. Looked up from germline, CDR1 is SQVTM and CDR2 is ANQGSEA. CDR3 protein: CSVPATYNEQFF. Here the CDR3 DNA reads TGCAGCGTTCCGGCTACCTACAATGAGCAGTTCTTC.

Many counts were recorded for this clonotype. The chain uses TRBV7-9 and TRBJ1-5, with D hard to call. V dropped 5 bases and J dropped 5 bases, with 10 bases sitting between them. Germline V lookup: CDR1 SEHNR, CDR2 FQNEAQ (reference sequence). CDR3 length: 13 amino acids. CDR3 in amino acids: CASSKGRYQPQHF. The DNA of the CDR3 is TGTGCCAGCAGCAAAGGACGTTATCAGCCCCAGCATTTT. Variable domain in full (rest from reference TRBV7-9 and TRBJ1-5): DTGVSQNPRHKITKRGQNVTFRCDPISEHNRLYWYRQTLGQGPEFLTYFQNEAQLEKSRLLSDRFSAERPKGSFSTLEIQRTEQGDSAMYLCASSKGRYQPQHFGDGTRLSIL.

This clonotype has at least ten counts. The chain carries TRBV4-3 and TRBJ1-5, with unresolved D. CDR3 size: 14 residues. Between the trimmed V and J ends, which lost 4 bases and 0 bases, there was a span of 7 bases. The V gene's germline CDR1 is LGHNA and CDR2 YSLEER. CDR3 coding DNA: TGCGCCAGCAGCCCTTTCTCTAGCAATCAGCCCCAGCATTTT. Its protein product is CASSPFSSNQPQHF.

The CDR3 region is CASSLTVTGGTEAFF. The CDR3, as DNA: TGCGCCAGCAGCTTGACCGTGACAGGGGGCACTGAAGCTTTCTTT. This chain joins TRBV5-1 and TRBJ1-1; the match to TRBD1 covers 9 bases. The CDR3 loop spans 15 amino acids. J gave up 4 bases and V 1 base, and 5 bases lay outside the gene matches. Germline values: CDR1 SGHRS, CDR2 YFSETQ.

Many counts were recorded for this clonotype. The V and J genes are TRBV7-6 and TRBJ2-5; 11 bases are shared with TRBD2. This CDR3 spans 15 amino acids. CDR1 is SGHVS, CDR2 FNYEAQ, per germline. Losses at the gene ends were 5 bases for V and 5 bases for J; bases not matched to a gene: 7. CDR3 in amino acids: CASSLRLAGRETQYF. The DNA of the CDR3 is TGTGCCAGCAGCCTTCGACTAGCGGGAAGGGAGACCCAGTACTTC.

On this clonotype: Possible read error: a much larger clone is one base away. V and J are TRBV29-1 and TRBJ2-7; no clear D. The germline V gene has CDR1 SQVTM and CDR2 ANQGSEA. The CDR3 is 15 residues long. V was pared by 4 bases and J by 0 bases, with 16 bases between. CDR3 in amino acids: CSVAQPLQLSYEQYF. DNA of the CDR3: TGCAGCGTTGCCCAGCCACTCCAACTCTCCTACGAGCAGTACTTC.

This clonotype was counted at least ten times. The V call is TRBV6-1, the J call TRBJ2-1, with TRBD1 as a possible D gene (5 bases). Germline V gene data show CDR1 as MNHNS and CDR2 as SASEGT. V was clipped by 8 bases and J by 2 bases, with 19 bases between them. The CDR3 has 16 amino acids. CDR3 in amino acids: CASGRAGMSPYNEQFF. The CDR3 nucleotides are TGTGCCAGCGGAAGAGCAGGGATGTCACCCTACAATGAGCAGTTCTTC.

This clonotype occurred many times. V gene TRBV4-1 combines with J gene TRBJ1-1, with no clear D. Germline CDR1 reads MGHRA; CDR2 reads YSYEKL. This CDR3 has 16 amino acids. V was cut by 1 base and J by 0 bases, with 12 bases left in between. The CDR3: CASSQAPVQMNTEAFF. In nucleotides, the CDR3 is TGCGCCAGCAGCCAAGCACCGGTCCAGATGAACACTGAAGCTTTCTTT.

This clonotype was seen many times. The chain combines TRBV4-3 with TRBJ2-1; 11 positions match TRBD2. The length of the CDR3 is 16 residues. Germline CDR1 is LGHNA and CDR2 is YSLEER. J was trimmed by 4 bases and V by 1 base; bases with no gene match: 3. CDR3 in amino acids: CASSQATSGSYNEQFF. The CDR3 DNA sequence: TGCGCCAGCAGCCAAGCAACTAGCGGGAGTTACAATGAGCAGTTCTTC.

This chain links TRBV5-6 with TRBJ2-3, with 7 bases aligning to TRBD2. The CDR3 sequence is 15 residues long. Germline CDR1 SGHDT, CDR2 YYEEEE. V lost 1 base, J lost 0 bases, and 2 bases stayed unmatched. Written as DNA, the CDR3 is TGTGCCAGCAGCTTGCTACTAGCGAGCACAGATACGCAGTATTTT. This translates into CASSLLLASTDTQYF.